These T cell receptor beta chains were read from a single sample in a study of a mutant IDH1 vaccine in newly diagnosed glioma. Which antigens these TCRs recognize remains unknown. The assay was immunoSEQ multiplex PCR, and TCRdb's table has in-frame clones only and misses some. The table records about 52,000 clones, 90% to 95% of them present only once. This specimen was PBMCs, taken from a glioma patient whose treatment included an IDH1 peptide vaccine. The receptors derive from a man over 45 with glioma. Both conserved end residues are part of each CDR3. D genes are given only for firm matches. Size is omitted from some rows. Given values are once, few, many or a class for expanded clones.

v_gene: TRBV6-1
j_gene: TRBJ2-3
abundance: -
d_gene: -
CDR3aa: CASRGRTASTDTQYF
CDR3nt: TGTGCCAGCAGAGGCCGGACAGCTAGCACAGATACGCAGTATTTT

v_gene: TRBV27
j_gene: TRBJ1-4
abundance: once
d_gene: TRBD1
CDR3aa: CASSLLAEGAENEKLFF
CDR3nt: TGTGCCAGCAGTTTATTGGCCGAGGGGGCGGAGAATGAAAAACTGTTTTTT

v_gene: TRBV6-1
j_gene: TRBJ2-7
abundance: -
d_gene: -
CDR3aa: CASARSASYEQYF
CDR3nt: TGTGCCAGCGCCCGTTCAGCTTCCTACGAGCAGTACTTC

v_gene: TRBV7-2
j_gene: TRBJ2-3
abundance: -
d_gene: -
CDR3aa: CASTPLDTQYF
CDR3nt: TGTGCCAGCACCCCGCTAGATACGCAGTATTTT

v_gene: TRBV4-2
j_gene: TRBJ2-2
abundance: -
d_gene: -
CDR3aa: CASSPARAGTGELFF
CDR3nt: TGTGCCAGCAGCCCCGCCCGGGCGGGCACCGGGGAGCTGTTTTTT

v_gene: TRBV4-1
j_gene: TRBJ2-6
abundance: -
d_gene: TRBD1
CDR3aa: CASSHSGTGGSGANVLTF
CDR3nt: TGCGCCAGCAGCCACTCCGGGACAGGGGGGTCTGGGGCCAACGTCCTGACTTTC

v_gene: TRBV28
j_gene: TRBJ1-2
abundance: -
d_gene: -
CDR3aa: CASSYGSGADYGYTF
CDR3nt: TGTGCCAGCAGTTACGGGTCCGGGGCCGACTATGGCTACACCTTC

v_gene: TRBV7-2
j_gene: TRBJ2-7
abundance: -
d_gene: -
CDR3aa: CASSSYPIPGTCYEQYF
CDR3nt: TGTGCCAGCAGCTCATACCCCATACCAGGAACGTGCTACGAGCAGTACTTC

v_gene: TRBV4-2
j_gene: TRBJ2-5
abundance: -
d_gene: -
CDR3aa: CASSLEQRDETQYF
CDR3nt: TGTGCCAGCAGCCTGGAACAGAGGGACGAGACCCAGTACTTC

v_gene: TRBV5-8
j_gene: TRBJ1-5
abundance: -
d_gene: TRBD1
CDR3aa: CASSSGQSVRPQHF
CDR3nt: TGTGCCAGCAGCTCGGGACAGTCGGTTCGGCCCCAGCATTTT

v_gene: TRBV4-2
j_gene: TRBJ1-2
abundance: once
d_gene: -
CDR3aa: CASSQDTSGTDRGYTF
CDR3nt: TGTGCCAGCAGCCAAGACACTTCCGGGACCGACCGCGGCTACACCTTC

v_gene: TRBV29-1
j_gene: TRBJ2-5
abundance: -
d_gene: TRBD2
CDR3aa: CSVGDSGRTQYF
CDR3nt: TGCAGCGTTGGAGATAGCGGGAGGACCCAGTACTTC

v_gene: TRBV29-1
j_gene: TRBJ1-6
abundance: -
d_gene: -
CDR3aa: CSVISRDGSPLHF
CDR3nt: TGCAGCGTTATAAGCAGGGATGGGTCACCCCTCCACTTT

v_gene: TRBV7-6
j_gene: TRBJ2-3
abundance: once
d_gene: TRBD2
CDR3aa: CASSLGLAGGGTDTQYF
CDR3nt: TGTGCCAGCAGCTTGGGACTAGCGGGAGGGGGCACAGATACGCAGTATTTT

v_gene: TRBV9
j_gene: TRBJ1-1
abundance: -
d_gene: -
CDR3aa: CASSVGGGGSNTEAFF
CDR3nt: TGTGCCAGCAGCGTAGGAGGGGGTGGCTCGAACACTGAAGCTTTCTTT

v_gene: TRBV18
j_gene: TRBJ2-6
abundance: -
d_gene: -
CDR3aa: CASSPYDRSGANVLTF
CDR3nt: TGTGCCAGCTCACCCTACGACAGATCTGGGGCCAACGTCCTGACTTTC

v_gene: TRBV18
j_gene: TRBJ1-1
abundance: once
d_gene: -
CDR3aa: CASSPVWSIMNTEAFF
CDR3nt: TGTGCCAGCTCACCAGTTTGGTCAATCATGAACACTGAAGCTTTCTTT

v_gene: TRBV30
j_gene: TRBJ2-7
abundance: -
d_gene: -
CDR3aa: CAWSPGVYEQYF
CDR3nt: TGTGCCTGGAGCCCGGGGGTCTACGAGCAGTACTTC

v_gene: TRBV6-1
j_gene: TRBJ1-1
abundance: -
d_gene: -
CDR3aa: CASSDGTSRRTEAFF
CDR3nt: TGTGCCAGCAGTGACGGGACTTCCCGTCGGACTGAAGCTTTCTTT

v_gene: TRBV6-1
j_gene: TRBJ2-2
abundance: -
d_gene: TRBD1
CDR3aa: CASSETGSGTGELFF
CDR3nt: TGTGCCAGCAGTGAGACAGGGTCGGGCACCGGGGAGCTGTTTTTT

v_gene: TRBV10-3
j_gene: TRBJ2-1
abundance: -
d_gene: -
CDR3aa: CAISESQGDEQFF
CDR3nt: TGTGCCATCAGTGAGTCGCAGGGCGATGAGCAGTTCTTC

v_gene: TRBV11-3
j_gene: TRBJ1-1
abundance: -
d_gene: -
CDR3aa: CASSSGLGTEAFF
CDR3nt: TGTGCCAGCAGCTCAGGGTTAGGCACTGAAGCTTTCTTT

v_gene: TRBV11-2
j_gene: TRBJ1-5
abundance: -
d_gene: -
CDR3aa: CASSFNSGQPQHF
CDR3nt: TGTGCCAGCAGCTTCAACAGCGGTCAGCCCCAGCATTTT

v_gene: TRBV9
j_gene: TRBJ2-7
abundance: -
d_gene: -
CDR3aa: CASSPSAGEQYF
CDR3nt: TGTGCCAGCAGCCCTAGTGCGGGCGAGCAGTACTTC

v_gene: TRBV7-3
j_gene: TRBJ1-1
abundance: -
d_gene: -
CDR3aa: CASRVGRNTEAFF
CDR3nt: TGTGCCAGCAGGGTGGGGCGGAACACTGAAGCTTTCTTT

v_gene: TRBV4-2
j_gene: TRBJ1-4
abundance: few
d_gene: -
CDR3aa: CASSQAAGGSEKLFF
CDR3nt: TGTGCCAGCAGCCAGGCCGCTGGGGGTTCTGAAAAACTGTTTTTT

v_gene: TRBV6-6
j_gene: TRBJ2-7
abundance: few
d_gene: TRBD2
CDR3aa: CASSYQRGVSYEQYF
CDR3nt: TGTGCCAGCAGTTACCAGCGGGGGGTGTCCTACGAGCAGTACTTC